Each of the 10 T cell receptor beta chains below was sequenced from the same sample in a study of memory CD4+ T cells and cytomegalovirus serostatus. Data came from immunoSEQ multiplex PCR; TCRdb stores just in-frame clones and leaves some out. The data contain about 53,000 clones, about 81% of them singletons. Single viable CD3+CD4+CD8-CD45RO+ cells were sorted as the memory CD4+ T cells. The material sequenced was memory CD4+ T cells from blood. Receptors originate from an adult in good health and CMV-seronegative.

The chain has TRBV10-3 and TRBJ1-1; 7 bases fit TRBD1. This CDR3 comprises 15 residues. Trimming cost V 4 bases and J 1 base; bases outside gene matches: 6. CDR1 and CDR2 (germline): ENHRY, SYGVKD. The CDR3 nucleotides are TGTGCCATCAGTGGACAGGGTGTTGGGAACACTGAAGCTTTCTTT. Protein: CAISGQGVGNTEAFF.

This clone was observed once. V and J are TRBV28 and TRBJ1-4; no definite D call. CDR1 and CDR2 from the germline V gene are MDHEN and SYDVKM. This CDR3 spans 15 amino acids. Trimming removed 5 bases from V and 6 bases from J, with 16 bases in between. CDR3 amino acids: CASSPPEYRYEKLFF. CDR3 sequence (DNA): TGTGCCAGCAGTCCCCCAGAGTACAGATATGAAAAACTGTTTTTT.

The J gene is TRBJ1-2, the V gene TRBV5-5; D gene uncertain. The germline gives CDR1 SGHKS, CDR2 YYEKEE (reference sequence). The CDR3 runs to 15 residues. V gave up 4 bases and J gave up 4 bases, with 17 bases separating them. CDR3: CASSPPAGVSYGYTF. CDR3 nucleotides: TGTGCCAGCAGCCCCCCGGCCGGGGTGAGCTATGGCTACACCTTC.

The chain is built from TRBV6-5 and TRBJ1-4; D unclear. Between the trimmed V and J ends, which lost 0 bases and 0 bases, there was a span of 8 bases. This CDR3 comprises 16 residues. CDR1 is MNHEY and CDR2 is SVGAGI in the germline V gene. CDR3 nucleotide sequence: TGTGCCAGCAGTTACTCGGCCCCTTCAACTAATGAAAAACTGTTTTTT. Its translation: CASSYSAPSTNEKLFF.

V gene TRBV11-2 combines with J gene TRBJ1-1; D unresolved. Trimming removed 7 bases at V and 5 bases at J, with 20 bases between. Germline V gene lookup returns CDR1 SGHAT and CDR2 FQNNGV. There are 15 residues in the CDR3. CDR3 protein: CASTLARTGRTEAFF. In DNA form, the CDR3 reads TGTGCCAGCACCCTGGCTCGTACGGGTCGTACTGAAGCTTTCTTT.

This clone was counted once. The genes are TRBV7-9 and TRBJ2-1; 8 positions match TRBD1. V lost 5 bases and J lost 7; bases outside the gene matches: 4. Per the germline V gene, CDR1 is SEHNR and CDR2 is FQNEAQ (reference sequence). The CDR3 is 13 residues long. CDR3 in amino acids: CASSPTGGNEQFF. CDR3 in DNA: TGTGCCAGCAGCCCCACAGGGGGGAATGAGCAGTTCTTC.

The CDR3 sequence: CAWWPALRLMNTEAFF. In DNA form, the CDR3 reads TGTGCCTGGTGGCCGGCCCTCCGTCTCATGAACACTGAAGCTTTCTTT. The rearrangement uses TRBV30 and TRBJ1-1; D not certain. Trimming pared 5 bases from V and 0 bases from J, leaving 19 bases between. Germline V lookup: CDR1 GTSNPN, CDR2 SVGIG (reference sequence). This CDR3 contains 16 residues.

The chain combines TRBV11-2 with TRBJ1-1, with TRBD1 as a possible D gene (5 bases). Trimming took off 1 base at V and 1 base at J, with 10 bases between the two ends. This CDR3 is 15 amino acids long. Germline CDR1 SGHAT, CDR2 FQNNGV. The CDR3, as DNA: TGTGCCAGCAGCTTAGTGGCAGGGACGAACACTGAAGCTTTCTTT. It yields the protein CASSLVAGTNTEAFF.

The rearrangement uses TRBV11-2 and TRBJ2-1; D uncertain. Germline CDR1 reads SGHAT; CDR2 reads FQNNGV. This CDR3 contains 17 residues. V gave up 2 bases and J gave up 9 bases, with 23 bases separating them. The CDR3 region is CASSLSWLPNSPGEQFF. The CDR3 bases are TGTGCCAGCAGCTTAAGTTGGCTTCCCAACAGTCCCGGTGAGCAGTTCTTC.

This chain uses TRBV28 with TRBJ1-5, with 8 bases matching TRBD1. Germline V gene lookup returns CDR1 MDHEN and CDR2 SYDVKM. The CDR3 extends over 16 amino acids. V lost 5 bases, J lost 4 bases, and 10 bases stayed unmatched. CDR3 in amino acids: CASSPPRTGFNQPQHF. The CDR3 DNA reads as TGTGCCAGCAGTCCCCCCCGGACAGGGTTTAATCAGCCCCAGCATTTT.